This T cell receptor beta chain derives from a study of regulatory T cells in long-lasting Graves disease (dated by TCRdb to the early 2020s). For context, the study as a whole: Antithyroid drugs had been taken for less than 3 months by newly diagnosed Graves' disease patients. This study used TCR sequencing and RNA sequencing of peripheral blood to compare persistent Graves' disease patients against newly diagnosed Graves' disease patients. The study took place in China and was registered as a clinical trial. A total of roughly 35 samples underwent TCR sequencing, from roughly 13 patients with persistent Graves' disease and approximately 20 patients with newly diagnosed Graves' disease. Findings and caveats that apply to the study as a whole: Compared with newly diagnosed patients, persistent Graves' disease patients had lower TCR Shannon entropy and fewer highly expanded clones, which suggests clonal expansion. TRBV28, TRBJ1-2 and TRBJ2-5 were preferentially used in persistent disease, while TRBV20-1 and TRBJ2-1 were favored in newly diagnosed disease. Only peripheral blood was studied, because thyroid tissue, the primary lesion, was inaccessible. A larger number of public clonotypes was shared among persistent patients (under 3,000) than among newly diagnosed patients (more than 850). The authors acknowledged the small sample size as a limitation that may reduce accuracy. Sequencing and analysis were limited to the TCR beta chain.

The intended sense of this specimen's time point label: newly diagnosed GD, antithyroid drugs for less than 3 months. For both TCR sequencing and RNA sequencing, RNA was extracted from PBMCs in TRIzol. The diagnosis of Graves' disease was made according to American Thyroid Association guidelines. Patients were recruited from an endocrinology department in Xi'an, China. From each patient, around 9.3 milliliters of peripheral blood was collected into an EDTA anticoagulant tube. Ficoll Paque Plus density gradient separation was used to isolate PBMCs, and no additional T cell sorting was done. An Agilent 2100 Bioanalyzer and agarose gel were used to check RNA quality, while a NanoDrop 2000 measured RNA concentration. This clonotype has ten or more counts. Which antigen it targets is not known. No quality values exist for individual bases; no much larger clone is one base distant. Libraries came from multiplex PCR. For sequencing, an Illumina HiSeq 4000 was employed. iRepertoire HTBI primers and Arm-PCR amplification of CDR3 regions were used to construct TCR beta libraries. Gel purification was performed on PCR products prior to sequencing. The authors' pipeline ran thus. Gene usage analysis of CDR3 amino acid clonotypes relied on the roughly 67 TRBV and fewer than 15 TRBJ segments identified across samples. COPE and FqMerger were used to merge the filtered high-quality paired reads into contigs. BLAST was used to align contigs to the IMGT TRBV, TRBD and TRBJ reference genes, and CDR3 was defined following IMGT. Any clonotype with a frequency above 0.1% was classified as a highly expanded clone. Shannon entropy was used to measure repertoire diversity, and the Gini coefficient was used to measure V-J evenness. A clonotype was considered public if more than one individual shared it. TCRdb itself trimmed the public reads at Q25 with fastp, ran MiXCR and retained productive beta chains. Every distinct CDR3 protein forms one entry, paired with its most common genes and DNA. The V and J calls were determined by TCRdb, not by the authors. The table for this sample lists about 560,000 distinct CDR3 sequences; more than 15% of them were counted only once. Together, the top ten hold around 12% of the sample.

Including cysteine and phenylalanine, the CDR3 has 15 amino acids. Of all the DNA, just the CDR3 is kept, 45 bases in frame from base 1. According to the germline V gene, CDR1 reads MGHRA and CDR2 reads YSYEKL. V ends up 3 bases short and J 5 bases short, with an unmatched junction base count of 10. The same data also went into a second study, on T cells in Graves' hyperthyroidism and ophthalmopathy. As the second publication notes: Stable Graves' hyperthyroidism was defined as no progression to ophthalmopathy during 18 months of follow-up. Hyperthyroidism patients were aged 18 to 65 years and newly diagnosed, with disease duration of less than 2 months. Any patient with an uncontrolled infection, another autoimmune disease, pregnancy or lactation was excluded. Clinical symptoms, serum thyroxine and TRAb, thyroid ultrasound, and orbital computed tomography formed the basis for the diagnoses. For the first round of RT-PCR on the TCR CDR3, the HTBI primer set was used together with the Qiagen OneStep RT-PCR kit. Most expanded thyroid clonotypes (frequency above 0.001) were also found in blood, which suggests that blood repertoires may mirror thyroid immune responses. A model built on a 13 V-J signature distinguished ophthalmopathy from stable hyperthyroidism, reaching roughly 88% sensitivity and around 81% specificity in cross-validation and 80%/75% in testing. In validation, progression to ophthalmopathy was predicted by the model with more than 65% sensitivity and nearly 75% specificity, a median of 6.5 months before onset. TCR V-J signatures able to tell the groups apart were searched for in a discovery cohort of 90 to 100 patients, of whom 40 to 45 had Graves' ophthalmopathy and 55 to 65 had stable Graves' hyperthyroidism. Prospective prediction of ophthalmopathy was tested in an independent validation cohort of about 19 hyperthyroidism patients and around 16 patients who later progressed to ophthalmopathy. The 75 to 100 discovery patients were divided at random into training and test sets in a 7:3 ratio. The study also compared thyroid tissue and blood T-cell repertoires from about 6 Graves' hyperthyroidism patients. After sampling, hyperthyroidism patients received methimazole starting at 30 mg daily, and ophthalmopathy patients received high-dose intravenous methylprednisolone. A second multiplex PCR round built the libraries, followed by size selection and purification. Sequencing of the libraries was done on an Illumina HiSeq2000 using paired-end 100 bp reads. SOAPnuke was used to process the raw data, removing reads that contained adapters or uncalled bases, had a mean Phred below 15, or lacked an exact match to the constant primer or identifier. COPE v1.2.5 was used to merge the high-quality paired reads, and each unique nucleotide sequence was defined as a clonotype. MiTCR v1.1 was used to align clonotypes to the IMGT TRBV, TRBD and TRBJ reference segments. The analysis included only V-J combinations with a frequency above 0.0001, which together covered 98% to 99.2% of the repertoires. A TCS score was defined as the ratio of F50 (clonal expansion) to E x V (chaos), with BLOSUM62-based TCRdist applied between CDR3 peptides within each V-J. Welch's t-statistics and random forest reduced 514 V-J features to 13, which were used in a naive Bayes classifier (R e1071). No statistical method was used to set the sample size in advance, and investigators knew the group allocation. TCR Vbeta CDR3 sequencing of 135 peripheral blood samples (43 ophthalmopathy, about 74 hyperthyroidism and approximately 17 progressor patients) is reported in the paper.

The rearrangement joined TRBV4-1 to TRBJ2-7, with 7 middle bases fitting TRBD2. The receptor's source is a man aged 18 to 30 with Graves disease. Donor details come from another sample of the same person, matched by shared clones. Sequenced material: peripheral blood mononuclear cells (PBMCs), taken at new diagnosis, from a patient treated with antithyroid drugs. DNA sequence: TGCGCCAGCAGCCAGCCGGGGAGGGCTGAGGACGAGCAGTACTTC. Translated, this gives CASSQPGRAEDEQYF.